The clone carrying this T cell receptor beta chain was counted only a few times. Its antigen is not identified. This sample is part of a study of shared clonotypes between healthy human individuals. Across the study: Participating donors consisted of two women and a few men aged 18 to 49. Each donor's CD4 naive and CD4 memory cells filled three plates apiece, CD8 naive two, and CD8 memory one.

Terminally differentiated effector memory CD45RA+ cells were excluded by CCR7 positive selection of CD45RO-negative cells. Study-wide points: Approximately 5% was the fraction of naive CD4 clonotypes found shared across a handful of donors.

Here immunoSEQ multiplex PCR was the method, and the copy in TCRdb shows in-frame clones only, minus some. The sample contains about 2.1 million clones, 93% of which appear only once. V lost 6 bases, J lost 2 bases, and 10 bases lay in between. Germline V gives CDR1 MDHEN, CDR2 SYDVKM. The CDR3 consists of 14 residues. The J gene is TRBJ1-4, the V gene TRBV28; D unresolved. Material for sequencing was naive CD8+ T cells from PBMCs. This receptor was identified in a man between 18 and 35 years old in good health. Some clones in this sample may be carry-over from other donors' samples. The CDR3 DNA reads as TGTGCCAGCAGCCGTCCTACCACTAATGAAAAACTGTTTTTT. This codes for CASSRPTTNEKLFF.